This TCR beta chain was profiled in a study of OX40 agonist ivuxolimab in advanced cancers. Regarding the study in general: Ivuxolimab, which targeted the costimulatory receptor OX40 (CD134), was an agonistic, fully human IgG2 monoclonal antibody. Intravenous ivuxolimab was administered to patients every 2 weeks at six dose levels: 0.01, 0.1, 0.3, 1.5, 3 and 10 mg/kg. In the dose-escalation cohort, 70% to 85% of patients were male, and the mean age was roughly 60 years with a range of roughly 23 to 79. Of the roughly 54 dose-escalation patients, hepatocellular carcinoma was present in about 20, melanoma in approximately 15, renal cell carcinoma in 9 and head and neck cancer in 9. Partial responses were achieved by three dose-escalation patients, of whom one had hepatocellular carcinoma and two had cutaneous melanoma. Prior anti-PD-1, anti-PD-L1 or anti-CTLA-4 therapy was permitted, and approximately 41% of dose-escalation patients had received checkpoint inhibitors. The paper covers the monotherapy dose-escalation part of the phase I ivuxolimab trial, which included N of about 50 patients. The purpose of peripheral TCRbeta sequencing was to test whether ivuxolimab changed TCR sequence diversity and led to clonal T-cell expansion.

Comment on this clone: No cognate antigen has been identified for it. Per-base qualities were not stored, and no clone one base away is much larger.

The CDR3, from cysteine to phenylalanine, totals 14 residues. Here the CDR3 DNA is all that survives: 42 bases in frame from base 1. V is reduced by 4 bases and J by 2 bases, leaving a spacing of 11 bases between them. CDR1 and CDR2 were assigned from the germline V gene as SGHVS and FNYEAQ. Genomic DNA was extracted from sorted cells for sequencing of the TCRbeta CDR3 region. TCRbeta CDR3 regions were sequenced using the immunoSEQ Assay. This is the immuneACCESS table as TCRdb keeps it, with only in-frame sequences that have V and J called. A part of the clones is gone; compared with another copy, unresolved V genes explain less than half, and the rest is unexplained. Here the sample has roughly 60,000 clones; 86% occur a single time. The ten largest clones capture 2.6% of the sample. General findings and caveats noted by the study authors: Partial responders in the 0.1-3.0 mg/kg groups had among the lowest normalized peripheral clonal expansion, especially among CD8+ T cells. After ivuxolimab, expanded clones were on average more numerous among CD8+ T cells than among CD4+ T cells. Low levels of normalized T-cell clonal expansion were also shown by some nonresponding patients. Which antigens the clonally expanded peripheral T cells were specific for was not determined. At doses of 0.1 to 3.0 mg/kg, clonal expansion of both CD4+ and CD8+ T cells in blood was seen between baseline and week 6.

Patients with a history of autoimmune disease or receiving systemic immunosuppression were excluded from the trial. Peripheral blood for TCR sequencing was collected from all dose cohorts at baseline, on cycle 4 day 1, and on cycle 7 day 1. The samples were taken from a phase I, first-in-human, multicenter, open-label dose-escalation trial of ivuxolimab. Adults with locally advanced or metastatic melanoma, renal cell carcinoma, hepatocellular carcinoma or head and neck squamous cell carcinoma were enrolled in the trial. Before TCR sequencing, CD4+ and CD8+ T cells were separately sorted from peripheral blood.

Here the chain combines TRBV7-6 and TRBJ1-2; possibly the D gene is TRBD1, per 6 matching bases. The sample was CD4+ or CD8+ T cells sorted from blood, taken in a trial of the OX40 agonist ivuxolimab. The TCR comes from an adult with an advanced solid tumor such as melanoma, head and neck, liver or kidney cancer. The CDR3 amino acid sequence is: CASSSRQDNYGYTF. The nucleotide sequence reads TGTGCCAGCAGCTCCAGACAGGACAACTATGGCTACACCTTC.